These 5 T cell receptor beta chains came from one sample sequenced in a study of T-cell memory formation after mild COVID-19. TCRdb reanalysed the 5' RACE reads using MiXCR and keeps one entry per CDR3 protein. Counted here are fewer than 40,000 distinct CDR3 sequences, about 10% occurring once; the ten biggest clones make up just under 30%. Input material: PBMCs or a T cell subset sorted from them (not recorded which). The receptors were sampled from a man younger than 35 who had mild COVID-19 (a few samples of this study predate the infection). Cell type and time point are not known.

This clonotype was picked up many times. The J gene is TRBJ2-2, the V gene TRBV18, with D maybe TRBD1 (6 bases). This CDR3 contains 16 residues. V was shortened by 2 bases and J by 7 bases, with 17 bases between the two germline ends. Germline lookup yields CDR1 KGHSH and CDR2 LQKENI. CDR3 loop: CASSPNGLGTFGELFF. CDR3 bases: TGTGCCAGCTCACCAAACGGCCTAGGGACATTCGGGGAGCTGTTTTTT.

A note on this clonotype: This may come from a read error, since a much larger clone is one base off. The genes are TRBV12-3 or TRBV12-4 and TRBJ1-5; no definite D call. This CDR3 spans 11 amino acids. In DNA form, the CDR3 reads TGTGCCAGCATGGGGAATCGGCCCCAGCATTTT. This codes for CASMGNRPQHF.

This clonotype was recorded at least ten times. The V and J genes are TRBV20-1 and TRBJ2-5; TRBD2 aligns across 8 bases. The germline CDR1 and CDR2 sequences are DFQATT and SNEGSKA (reference sequence). This CDR3 is 15 amino acids long. J gave up 1 base and V 1 base, and 5 bases lay outside the gene matches. The CDR3 nucleotides are TGCAGTGCTAGAGCGCTAGCGGGCCTCCAAGAGACCCAGTACTTC. It yields the protein CSARALAGLQETQYF.

This clonotype has a count of ten or more. An end of the junction does not agree with germline; a read error may underlie this. V gene TRBV7-7 combines with J gene TRBJ2-5; tentatively, D is TRBD2 (6 bases). The germline CDR1 and CDR2 sequences are SSHAT and FNYEAQ (reference sequence). This CDR3 contains 13 residues. CDR3 nucleotides: TGTGCTAGCAGTTTCAGCGGGCAAGAGACCCAGTACTTC. It yields the protein CASSFSGQETQYF.

This clonotype has only a few counts. CDR3 sequence (DNA): TGTGCCAGCAGCCTTGGCAGGGAGGGTACGCAGTATTTT. It is translated as CASSLGREGTQYF. The chain is built from TRBV7-2 and TRBJ2-3, with 7 nucleotides matching TRBD2. Trimming at V came to 5 bases and at J to 8 bases, leaving 7 bases not matched to a gene. The V gene's germline CDR1 is SGHTA and CDR2 FQGNSA. This CDR3 has 13 amino acids.